This is a list of T cell receptor beta chains from one sample in a study of CD8 T cells in Susac syndrome. TCRdb recomputed calls from the immunoSEQ multiplex PCR reads with MiXCR, one row per CDR3 protein. The sample records 92,000 or so distinct CDR3 sequences, about 96% being singletons. Source material: CD8+ T cells from PBMCs. The receptors come from a human donor with Susac syndrome. The CDR3 runs from the conserved cysteine through the conserved F or W. Only part of the rows carry a size: once, few, many, or a class if the clone is expanded.

V gene,clone size,CDR3 protein
TRBV9,once,CASSVDPLAEAFF
TRBV3-1,.,CASSQEGSLPYGYTF
TRBV6-6,.,CASSYPDPAGGEKLFF
TRBV9,.,CASSARRDTEAFF
TRBV7-9,once,CASSNTGDEQYF
TRBV29-1,few,CSVDPGGAGNEQYF
TRBV30,.,CAWSVMADTQYF
TRBV15,.,CATSRVLGDRSLYEQYF
TRBV6-4,.,CASSNVGGAEAFF
TRBV30,.,CAWSTKTGSNQPQHF
TRBV11-2,.,CVSSLDGDNEQYF
TRBV20-1,.,CSAPTEYKNIQYF
TRBV15,.,CATSRDGTDYGYTF
TRBV19,.,CASRRVLEGARRHF
TRBV20-1,.,CSAGQGKGTEAFF
TRBV28,.,CASSFDNRRQTYEQYF
TRBV30,.,CAWSTSGQLNTEAFF
TRBV2,.,CASSPGTGSETQYF
TRBV6-2/TRBV6-3,.,CASSYSTDSTEAFF
TRBV25-1,.,CASGLMSQGANEQFF
TRBV24-1,once,CATSDPKDGYTF
TRBV24-1,.,CATSDSGTGASDTQYF
TRBV6-1,.,CASSGPGTGSAYEQYF
TRBV27,.,CASSSPRQGTDTQYF
TRBV2,.,CASSYQGQGNEKLFF
TRBV4-3,.,CASSQGTGANEKLFF
TRBV3-1,.,CASSSRSPGQFF
TRBV30,.,CAWSVVGDNEQFF
TRBV4-3,.,CASSQGGGPENSPLHF
TRBV2,.,CAAREADTQYF
TRBV6-6,once,CASSYLQGASTDTQYF